What follows are 14 T cell receptor beta chains derived from one specimen sequenced in a study of shared clonotypes between healthy human individuals. Profiled with immunoSEQ multiplex PCR; TCRdb holds only in-frame clones, not every one. This sample carries roughly 1,500,000 clones, 98% to 99% of them seen once, and the ten largest clones take 0.36%. Sequencing was performed on naive CD4+ T cells sorted from blood. Subset of the sample: CD45RA+ positively selected. The source of these receptors is a man younger than 40 in good health.

This chain connects TRBV29-1 to TRBJ1-4; 7 bases match TRBD1. Per the germline V gene, CDR1 is SQVTM and CDR2 is ANQGSEA. V shed 6 bases and J 4 bases; nucleotides not matched to a gene: 2. The CDR3 runs 12 residues. CDR3 nucleotides: TGCAGCGTCGGACAGGTTAATGAAAAACTGTTTTTT. It translates to CSVGQVNEKLFF.

This chain links TRBV5-4 with TRBJ2-2; the match to TRBD2 covers 9 bases. With V trimmed by 3 bases and J by 4 bases, 4 bases remained unmatched. This CDR3 is built from 15 residues. CDR1 SGHNT and CDR2 YYREEE come from the germline V gene (reference sequence). The CDR3 sequence: CASSWGLASTGELFF. CDR3 nucleotides: TGTGCCAGCAGCTGGGGACTAGCATCCACCGGGGAGCTGTTTTTT. The variable domain in full, completed from reference TRBV5-4 and TRBJ2-2, reads ETGVTQSPTHLIKTRGQQVTLRCSSQSGHNTVSWYQQALGQGPQFIFQYYREEENGRGNFPPRFSGLQFPNYSSELNVNALELDDSALYLCASSWGLASTGELFFGEGSRLTVL.

The gene calls are TRBV7-9 and TRBJ2-2; no clear D. The CDR3 sequence is 14 residues long. CDR1 is SEHNR and CDR2 is FQNEAQ in the germline V gene (reference sequence). V shed 3 bases and J shed 3 bases, with 8 bases lying between them. The CDR3 here is CASSFPIYTGELFF. The CDR3 DNA follows: TGTGCCAGCAGCTTCCCGATTTACACCGGGGAGCTGTTTTTT.

The chain joins TRBV6-1 to TRBJ2-7; no firm D call. The V gene lost 2 bases and the J gene lost 3 bases, with 11 bases spanning the gap. Germline V gene sequence: CDR1 MNHNS, CDR2 SASEGT. The CDR3 consists of 14 residues. CDR3 in amino acids: CASSETLDGYEQYF. The CDR3 nucleotides read TGTGCCAGCAGTGAAACTCTGGACGGCTACGAGCAGTACTTC.

The chain employs TRBV18 and TRBJ2-1, with D maybe TRBD2 (6 bases). Trimming cost V 2 bases and J 9 bases, with 29 bases left between them. The germline CDR1 and CDR2 sequences are KGHSH and LQKENI. This CDR3 region has 19 residues. CDR3 sequence (DNA): TGTGCCAGCTCACCATTCGACGCGATGGAGGGTCGGCCCGGGGCTGAGCAGTTCTTC. It is translated as CASSPFDAMEGRPGAEQFF.

The chain joins TRBV18 to TRBJ1-1, with unresolved D. The CDR3 totals 15 residues. The ends were cut back, 3 bases at V and 1 base at J, with 12 bases in the middle. Germline CDR1 reads KGHSH; CDR2 reads LQKENI. Here the CDR3 DNA reads TGTGCCAGCTCACCCCCCTCGCAGGCGAACACTGAAGCTTTCTTT. This translates into CASSPPSQANTEAFF. Combining the CDR3 with reference TRBV18 and TRBJ1-1 gives the whole variable domain NAGVMQNPRHLVRRRGQEARLRCSPMKGHSHVYWYRQLPEEGLKFMVYLQKENIIDESGMPKERFSAEFPKEGPSILRIQQVVRGDSAAYFCASSPPSQANTEAFFGQGTRLTVV.

The V gene is TRBV5-1, the J gene TRBJ2-1, with D hard to call. The CDR3 extends over 13 amino acids. Trimming took off 3 bases at V and 9 bases at J, with 13 bases between the two ends. The germline V gene has CDR1 SGHRS and CDR2 YFSETQ. The CDR3, as DNA: TGCGCCAGCAGCTCTGACCCCTCGGGTGAGCAGTTCTTC. This gives the protein CASSSDPSGEQFF.

The table lists this clone with a count of one. This chain links TRBV7-2 with TRBJ2-6; TRBD1 agrees at 7 bases. V trimming: 6 bases; J trimming: 0 bases; junction bases outside the gene matches: 2. CDR1 and CDR2 (germline): SGHTA, FQGNSA. This CDR3 spans 15 amino acids. The CDR3 nucleotides are TGTGCCAGCAGGAGACAGGGCTCTGGGGCCAACGTCCTGACTTTC. This sequence encodes CASRRQGSGANVLTF. The full variable domain, its missing parts supplied by reference TRBV7-2 and TRBJ2-6, is GAGVSQSPSNKVTEKGKDVELRCDPISGHTALYWYRQSLGQGLEFLIYFQGNSAPDKSGLPSDRFSAERTGGSVSTLTIQRTQQEDSAVYLCASRRQGSGANVLTFGAGSRLTVL.

This clone was observed a single time. The chain recombines TRBV15 with TRBJ1-4; D remains unclear. The CDR3 has 13 residues. From germline, CDR1 is LNHNV and CDR2 YYDKDF (reference sequence). V lost 1 base, J lost 13 bases, and 13 bases lay in between. CDR3 residues: CATSRGIDEGLFF. CDR3 sequence (DNA): TGTGCCACCAGCAGAGGAATAGACGAGGGACTGTTTTTT.

V is TRBV5-4 and J is TRBJ2-7; 14 bases match TRBD2. This CDR3 contains 17 residues. Germline V CDR1 and CDR2: SGHNT, YYREEE (reference sequence). V was pared by 4 bases and J by 4 bases, with 10 bases of the junction left unmatched. CDR3 coding DNA: TGTGCCAGCAGCCCCGGGACTAGCGGGAGACGGGGGTACGAGCAGTACTTC. It translates to CASSPGTSGRRGYEQYF.

The rearrangement joins TRBV7-2 to TRBJ2-7; D is ambiguous. Trimming stripped 2 bases from V and 4 bases from J, with 15 bases between. The CDR3 spans 15 residues. Germline CDR1 reads SGHTA; CDR2 reads FQGNSA. The CDR3 coding sequence is TGTGCCAGCAGCTTACGGAGTCGACATCCATACGAGCAGTACTTC. Protein product: CASSLRSRHPYEQYF.

The chain employs TRBV25-1 and TRBJ1-4, with D possibly TRBD1 on 5 matching bases. Looked up from germline, CDR1 is MGHDK and CDR2 is SYGVNS. The CDR3 totals 14 residues. The germline V and J ends were trimmed by 6 bases and 3 bases, with 11 bases remaining between them. The CDR3 protein is CASSAGLPNEKLFF. CDR3 DNA: TGTGCCAGCAGCGCAGGGTTACCTAATGAAAAACTGTTTTTT.

The chain links TRBV9 to TRBJ1-3, with 8 bases lining up with TRBD1. The germline V gene encodes CDR1 SGDLS and CDR2 YYNGEE. V lost 1 base and J lost 4; bases outside the gene matches: 7. CDR3 length equals 16 residues. This CDR3 reads CASSVTQGARGNTIYF. The CDR3 DNA follows: TGTGCCAGCAGCGTAACCCAGGGGGCACGGGGAAACACCATATATTTT.

To note about this clone: This specimen includes other DNA sequences encoding the same CDR3. This chain uses TRBV5-1 with TRBJ2-1; 9 positions match TRBD1. Trimming cost V 0 bases and J 6 bases; bases outside gene matches: 1. From germline, CDR1 is SGHRS and CDR2 YFSETQ. This CDR3 spans 14 amino acids. This CDR3 reads CASSLGQGGNEQFF. The DNA for the CDR3 is TGCGCCAGCAGCTTGGGACAGGGGGGCAATGAGCAGTTCTTC.